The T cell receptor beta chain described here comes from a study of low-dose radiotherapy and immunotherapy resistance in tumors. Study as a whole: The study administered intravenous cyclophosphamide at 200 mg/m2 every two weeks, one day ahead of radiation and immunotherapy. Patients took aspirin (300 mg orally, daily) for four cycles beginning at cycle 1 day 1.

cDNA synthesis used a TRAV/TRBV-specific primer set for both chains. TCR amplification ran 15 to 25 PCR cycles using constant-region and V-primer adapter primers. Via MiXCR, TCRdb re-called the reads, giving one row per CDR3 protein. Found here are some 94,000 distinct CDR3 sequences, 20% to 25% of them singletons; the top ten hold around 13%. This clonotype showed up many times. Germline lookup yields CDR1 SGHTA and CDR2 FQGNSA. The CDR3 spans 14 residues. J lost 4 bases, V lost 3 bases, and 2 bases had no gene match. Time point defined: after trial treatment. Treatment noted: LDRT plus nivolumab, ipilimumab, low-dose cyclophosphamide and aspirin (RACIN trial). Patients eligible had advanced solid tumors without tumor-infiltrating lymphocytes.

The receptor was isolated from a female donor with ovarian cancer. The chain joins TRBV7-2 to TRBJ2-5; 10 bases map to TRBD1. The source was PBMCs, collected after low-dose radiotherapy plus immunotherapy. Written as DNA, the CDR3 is TGTGCCAGCAGCTTGGACAGGGGGGGAGAGACCCAGTACTTC. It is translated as CASSLDRGGETQYF.